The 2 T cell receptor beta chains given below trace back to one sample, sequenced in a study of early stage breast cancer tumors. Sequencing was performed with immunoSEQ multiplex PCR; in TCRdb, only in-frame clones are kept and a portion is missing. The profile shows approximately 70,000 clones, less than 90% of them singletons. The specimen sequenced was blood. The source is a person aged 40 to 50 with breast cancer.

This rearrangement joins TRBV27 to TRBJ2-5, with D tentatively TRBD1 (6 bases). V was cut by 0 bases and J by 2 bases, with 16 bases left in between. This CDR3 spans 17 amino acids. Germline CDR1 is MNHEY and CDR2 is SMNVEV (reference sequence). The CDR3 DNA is TGTGCCAGCAGTTTATCTACCAGGGTCAGGGGTCAAGAGACCCAGTACTTC. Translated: CASSLSTRVRGQETQYF.

The CDR3 DNA reads TGTGCCAGCAGCCAAGAGACGGGGACTGGAAACACCATATATTTT. Protein product: CASSQETGTGNTIYF. This chain joins TRBV4-2 and TRBJ1-3; no reliable D call. V was clipped by 0 bases and J by 2 bases, with 8 bases between them. CDR3 length: 15 amino acids. Germline values: CDR1 LGHNA, CDR2 YNFKEQ.